This TCR beta chain is from a study of early T cells in non-severe SARS-CoV-2 infection. Unique molecular identifiers (one per individual cDNA molecule) were attached. TCRdb fed the 5' RACE reads into MiXCR, producing one record per CDR3 protein. The table has approximately 58,000 distinct CDR3 sequences, around a tenth seen once. CDR1 and CDR2 (germline): WNHNN, SYGVQD (reference sequence). The CDR3 runs 15 residues. Trimming removed 4 bases from V and 2 bases from J, with 13 bases in between. The sample consisted of whole blood. This sequence joins TRBV10-1 and TRBJ2-3; D call uncertain. This clonotype originated in an adult who was a healthcare worker with PCR-confirmed SARS-CoV-2 infection or an uninfected control (not recorded which). CDR3 amino acids: CASSGSSGFTDTQYF. In nucleotides, the CDR3 is TGCGCCAGCAGTGGGTCCTCGGGCTTCACAGATACGCAGTATTTT.